This T cell receptor (beta chain) was observed in a study of regulatory T cells in long-lasting Graves disease. Notes on the study in general: TCR diversity was lower in persistent Graves' patients (versus newly diagnosed ones).

Time point reported: persistent/refractory GD, antithyroid drugs over 5 years with positive TRAb. Isolated PBMC RNA provided the starting material for the TCR library. Building of the TCR beta libraries involved iRepertoire HTBI primers and Arm-PCR of CDR3 regions. TCRdb ran MiXCR on the multiplex PCR reads and lists one entry per CDR3 protein. The sample holds around 300,000 distinct CDR3 sequences, around a fifth seen once. This clonotype was recorded at least ten times. The antigen is undetermined. Sample: peripheral blood mononuclear cells (PBMCs), taken when the disease was refractory, from a patient treated with antithyroid drugs. This TCR came from a female donor with Graves disease.

The CDR3 DNA reads as TGTGCCAGCAGCGCGGGACAGCTCACCGGGGAGCTGTTTTTT. This encodes CASSAGQLTGELFF. The chain couples TRBV13 to TRBJ2-2; D may be TRBD1 (7 bases). CDR1 is PRHDT, CDR2 FYEKMQ, per germline (reference sequence). Trimming pared 5 bases from V and 4 bases from J, leaving 11 bases between. There are 14 residues in the CDR3.